Below are 28 T cell receptor beta chains sequenced from a single sample in a study of T cells in Graves' hyperthyroidism and ophthalmopathy. The source material, RNA transcripts, was used to amplify TCR beta CDR3 regions. The TCR CDR3 was amplified in a first-round RT-PCR using the HTBI primer set. Each CDR3 protein gets one entry after TCRdb re-called the multiplex PCR reads with MiXCR. Here the sample spans 250,000 to 300,000 distinct CDR3 sequences, 15% to 20% being singletons. Sequenced: blood. All receptors derive from a woman aged 55-75 years with Graves' ophthalmopathy.

At least ten counts were recorded for this clonotype. J is TRBJ1-1 and V is TRBV9; weak D call: TRBD1 (6 bases). Trimming took off 0 bases at V and 5 bases at J, with 14 bases between the two ends. This CDR3 comprises 15 residues. CDR1 SGDLS and CDR2 YYNGEE come from the germline V gene. In DNA form, the CDR3 reads TGTGCCAGCAGCGTAGGGAGCAGGGGCTTAACTGAAGCTTTCTTT. Protein product: CASSVGSRGLTEAFF.

The sample holds many counts of this clonotype. The chain carries TRBV6-1 and TRBJ2-7, with 7 bases that match TRBD1. Germline V gene lookup returns CDR1 MNHNS and CDR2 SASEGT. V gave up 10 bases and J gave up 6 bases; unmatched junction bases: 15. This CDR3 contains 14 residues. This CDR3 reads CATSGTEALGEQYF. For the CDR3, the DNA is TGTGCCACCTCGGGGACAGAAGCCTTAGGCGAGCAGTACTTC.

This clonotype showed up many times. The chain employs TRBV6-6 and TRBJ2-5; D perhaps matches TRBD1 (5 bases). The CDR3 is 15 residues long. The germline CDR1 and CDR2 sequences are MNHNY and SVGAGI (reference sequence). The V gene lost 0 bases and the J gene lost 2 bases, with 10 bases spanning the gap. The CDR3: CASSYSTQEQETQYF. The CDR3, as DNA: TGTGCCAGCAGTTACTCGACACAGGAACAAGAGACCCAGTACTTC.

This clonotype was detected many times. CDR3 loop: CSATGGRGNTIYF. DNA for the CDR3: TGCAGTGCTACAGGGGGACGAGGAAACACCATATATTTT. The V and J genes are TRBV20-1 and TRBJ1-3; 7 nucleotides align to TRBD1. Per germline, CDR1 DFQATT and CDR2 SNEGSKA (reference sequence). The length of the CDR3 is 13 residues. Trimming took 4 bases from V and 4 from J; bases not matched to a gene: 4.

DNA for the CDR3: TGCGCCAGCAGCGAGACTACAGGGGATGAGCAGTTCTTC. Translation: CASSETTGDEQFF. This rearrangement joins TRBV5-1 to TRBJ2-1, with 7 bases aligning to TRBD1. The CDR3 contains 13 residues. Looked up from germline, CDR1 is SGHRS and CDR2 is YFSETQ. J was trimmed by 8 bases and V by 4 bases; bases with no gene match: 6.

A remark on this clonotype: An end of the junction differs from the germline gene, which may be a read error. V and J are TRBV27 and TRBJ2-5, with D uncertain. The germline V gene has CDR1 MNHEY and CDR2 SMNVEV (reference sequence). CDR3 length: 13 residues. CDR3 in amino acids: CAISGVTQETQYF. CDR3 coding DNA: TGTGCCATCAGTGGTGTTACTCAAGAGACCCAGTACTTC.

J is TRBJ1-2 and V is TRBV28; 12 bases line up with TRBD1. The CDR3 has 15 amino acids. Germline V gene lookup returns CDR1 MDHEN and CDR2 SYDVKM. Trimming removed 10 bases from V and 4 bases from J; junction bases left unmatched: 10. CDR3 DNA: TGTGCCACCGATGGGACAGGGGGCTTGAGCTATGGCTACACCTTC. This translates into CATDGTGGLSYGYTF.

This clonotype was counted at least ten times. The chain carries TRBV7-2 and TRBJ1-6, with TRBD1 as a possible D gene (5 bases). Deletions cut 5 bases from V and 5 bases from J, with 16 bases between. Germline V CDR1 and CDR2: SGHTA, FQGNSA. This CDR3 is 16 amino acids long. CDR3 nucleotides: TGTGCCAGCAGCATACCGCAGGGCGAGGATAATTCACCCCTCCACTTT. Protein product: CASSIPQGEDNSPLHF.

Ten or more counts support this clonotype. The CDR3 sequence is CASSLVVGRGRVQQFF. For the CDR3, the DNA is TGTGCCAGCAGCTTAGTTGTGGGGCGGGGTAGAGTCCAGCAGTTCTTC. The rearrangement uses TRBV7-2 and TRBJ2-1; D may be TRBD2 (6 bases). Germline V lookup: CDR1 SGHTA, CDR2 FQGNSA. V was clipped by 1 base and J by 11 bases, with 21 bases between them. The CDR3 is made up of 16 amino acids.

This clonotype was counted between two and nine times. The chain is built from TRBV18 and TRBJ1-3; D may be TRBD1 (5 bases). Germline-derived CDR1 and CDR2 are KGHSH and LQKENI. The CDR3 extends over 16 amino acids. V was clipped by 3 bases and J by 0 bases, with 12 bases between them. The CDR3 nucleotides read TGTGCCAGCTCACCTAGGGACGGATTCTCTGGAAACACCATATATTTT. Translated, it gives CASSPRDGFSGNTIYF.

The rearrangement links TRBV6-1 to TRBJ1-5, with D possibly being TRBD1 (5 bases). Trimming shortened V by 5 bases and J by 1 base, and 9 bases separated the two germline ends. The CDR3 is made up of 14 amino acids. Germline V gene lookup returns CDR1 MNHNS and CDR2 SASEGT. The CDR3 nucleotides read TGTGCCAGCAGTTCCCGACAGAGCAATCAGCCCCAGCATTTT. Amino acid sequence: CASSSRQSNQPQHF.

This clonotype was seen ten or more times. V gene TRBV5-5 combines with J gene TRBJ2-5, with D unresolved. The CDR3 contains 14 residues. Germline CDR1 reads SGHKS; CDR2 reads YYEKEE (reference sequence). V was cut by 2 bases and J by 2 bases, with 10 bases left in between. CDR3 sequence (DNA): TGTGCCAGCAGCTTTCCTTCTGTGCAAGAGACCCAGTACTTC. As protein: CASSFPSVQETQYF.

This clonotype was counted at least ten times. The chain recombines TRBV7-2 with TRBJ1-2, with 9 bases aligning to TRBD1. The germline V gene has CDR1 SGHTA and CDR2 FQGNSA. Unmatched junction bases numbered 6, after V lost 3 bases and J lost 7 bases. This CDR3 comprises 14 residues. CDR3: CASSFGQGLVGYTF. CDR3 nucleotide sequence: TGTGCCAGCAGCTTCGGACAGGGGTTAGTTGGCTACACCTTC.

This clonotype came up a few times. The chain carries TRBV29-1 and TRBJ2-2; no clear D gene. Germline CDR1 reads SQVTM; CDR2 reads ANQGSEA. Trimming removed 6 bases from V and 8 bases from J, with 4 bases in between. This CDR3 has 9 amino acids. The CDR3 here is CSVRGELFF. CDR3 DNA sequence: TGCAGCGTCCGAGGGGAGCTGTTTTTT.

This rearrangement joins TRBV12-3 or TRBV12-4 to TRBJ2-6; no reliable D call. CDR3 length: 15 residues. Deletions cut 4 bases from V and 2 bases from J, with 9 bases between. CDR3 in amino acids: CASSWAQAGANVLTF. CDR3 in DNA: TGTGCCAGCAGTTGGGCGCAGGCTGGGGCCAACGTCCTGACTTTC.

On this clonotype: A much bigger clone sits one base away, suggesting this may be a read error. The chain couples TRBV5-4 to TRBJ2-1, with TRBD1 matching 9 bases. The J call may be incorrect, as the DNA end agrees better with TRBJ2-7. The germline V gene has CDR1 SGHNT and CDR2 YYREEE (reference sequence). The CDR3 totals 16 residues. In nucleotides, the CDR3 is TGTGCCAGCAGCTTTACAGGGGGCGCATGGAACAATGAGCAGTACTTC. Protein product: CASSFTGGAWNNEQYF.

This clonotype was counted ten times or more. This chain links TRBV5-1 with TRBJ2-2, with 8 bases that match TRBD1. The germline gives CDR1 SGHRS, CDR2 YFSETQ. CDR3 size: 16 residues. V was pared by 4 bases and J by 4 bases, with 9 bases of the junction left unmatched. The CDR3 DNA reads TGCGCCAGCAGCGTCGCGACAGGGGCGAGCACCGGGGAGCTGTTTTTT. Its protein is CASSVATGASTGELFF.

In this sample, this clonotype turned up a few times. A much larger clone lies a single base off, so this may be a read error. The chain is built from TRBV6-1 and TRBJ2-7, with TRBD1 matching 11 bases. The CDR3 is 14 residues long. V shed 5 bases, J shed 2 bases, and the junction held 2 bases outside the gene matches. Germline-derived CDR1 and CDR2 are MNHNS and SASEGT. The CDR3 DNA follows: TGTGCCAGCAGTTCGGACAGGGGGCCCTACGAGCAGTACTTC. It translates to CASSSDRGPYEQYF.

This clonotype was observed at least ten times. V and J are TRBV27 and TRBJ1-5; D may be TRBD1 (6 bases). Trimming pared 4 bases from V and 7 bases from J, leaving 11 bases between. The CDR3 covers 13 residues. The germline CDR1 and CDR2 sequences are MNHEY and SMNVEV (reference sequence). In nucleotides, the CDR3 is TGTGCCAGCAGTTCCCAGGGGAGGCAGCCCCAGCATTTT. Translating it yields CASSSQGRQPQHF.

This clonotype was found many times. V gene TRBV7-2 combines with J gene TRBJ2-1, with 8 bases identical to TRBD2. V shed 2 bases and J 9 bases; nucleotides not matched to a gene: 6. The CDR3 runs to 14 residues. From germline, CDR1 is SGHTA and CDR2 FQGNSA. In DNA form, the CDR3 reads TGTGCCAGCAGCTTATCGGGGACTAGGAGTGAGCAGTTCTTC. Its translation is CASSLSGTRSEQFF.

This clonotype has at least ten counts. This chain connects TRBV30 to TRBJ2-5; D unresolved. Trimming cost V 2 bases and J 1 base, with 2 bases left between them. CDR1 and CDR2 (germline): GTSNPN, SVGIG (reference sequence). This CDR3 region has 11 residues. The CDR3 coding sequence is TGTGCCTGGAGTAGCCAAGAGACCCAGTACTTC. The encoded protein is CAWSSQETQYF. Full variable domain (missing parts from reference TRBV30 and TRBJ2-5): SQTIHQWPATLVQPVGSPLSLECTVEGTSNPNLYWYRQAAGRGLQLLFYSVGIGQISSEVPQNLSASRPQDRQFILSSKKLLLSDSGFYLCAWSSQETQYFGPGTRLLVL.

This clonotype was recorded many times. The V gene is TRBV5-4, the J gene TRBJ2-1; 8 nucleotides agree with TRBD2. Trimming at V came to 1 base and at J to 10 bases, leaving 7 bases not matched to a gene. The V gene's germline CDR1 is SGHNT and CDR2 YYREEE (reference sequence). The CDR3 is made up of 14 amino acids. CDR3 nucleotides: TGTGCCAGCAGCTTGTCTCGCGGGGGGCAGGAGCAGTTCTTC. Encoded protein: CASSLSRGGQEQFF.

The sample holds many counts of this clonotype. The J gene is TRBJ2-1, the V gene TRBV7-9; D unclear. With 5 bases removed from V and 0 bases from J, the gap between germline ends came to 14 bases. CDR1 is SEHNR and CDR2 is FQNEAQ in the germline V gene (reference sequence). This CDR3 is 16 amino acids long. The DNA of the CDR3 is TGTGCCAGCAGCCATCGTAGGGCGGTCTCCTACAATGAGCAGTTCTTC. This encodes CASSHRRAVSYNEQFF.

This clonotype has a handful of counts. The genes are TRBV9 and TRBJ1-3; D gene ambiguous. In germline, CDR1 is SGDLS, CDR2 YYNGEE. The CDR3 has 17 amino acids. The ends were cut back, 0 bases at V and 1 base at J, with 14 bases in the middle. For the CDR3, the DNA is TGTGCCAGCAGCGTAGGTTGGGGATCGAGTTCTGGAAACACCATATATTTT. It specifies CASSVGWGSSSGNTIYF.

The table lists this clonotype with a few counts. This chain joins TRBV5-1 and TRBJ1-1, with TRBD1 as a possible D gene (6 bases). CDR1 and CDR2 (germline): SGHRS, YFSETQ. Trimming took off 0 bases at V and 0 bases at J, with 12 bases between the two ends. The CDR3 is made up of 16 amino acids. The CDR3 here is CASSLVGTRMNTEAFF. CDR3 coding DNA: TGCGCCAGCAGCTTGGTTGGGACACGTATGAACACTGAAGCTTTCTTT.

The gene calls are TRBV12-3 or TRBV12-4 and TRBJ2-3; the D gene is possibly TRBD1 (5 bases). The CDR3 length is 14 residues. V was pared by 5 bases and J by 2 bases, with 11 bases between. CDR3 amino acids: CASSGGASTDTQYF. The CDR3 DNA reads TGTGCCAGCAGTGGTGGGGCATCCACAGATACGCAGTATTTT.

This clonotype was seen many times. The chain employs TRBV2 and TRBJ1-6; maybe TRBD1 (5 bases). The CDR3 runs to 14 residues. V was trimmed by 7 bases and J by 10 bases, leaving 17 bases between them. Germline CDR1 is SNHLY and CDR2 is FYNNEI. CDR3 sequence: CASTGGWRDSPLHF. The CDR3 DNA follows: TGTGCCAGCACCGGGGGGTGGAGAGACTCACCCCTCCACTTT.

This clonotype was counted at least ten times. The chain employs TRBV6-5 and TRBJ1-5; D is possibly TRBD1 (5 bases). The V and J ends lost 2 bases and 6 bases respectively, with 8 bases between them. The CDR3 is made up of 13 amino acids. Germline V CDR1 and CDR2: MNHEY, SVGAGI. CDR3 region: CASSYAGFQPQHF. In DNA form, the CDR3 reads TGTGCCAGCAGTTACGCAGGGTTTCAGCCCCAGCATTTT.